One and the same sample provided the 21 T cell receptor beta chains below, sequenced in a study of cytomegalovirus exposure and HLA in healthy donors. A multiplex PCR was run with 60 Vbeta primers and 13 Jbeta primers. TCRdb's table, derived via immunoSEQ multiplex PCR, lists solely in-frame clones and lacks some. Here the sample spans 110,000 or so clones, approximately 80% being singletons. Sequencing input: PBMCs. These receptors all come from a man aged 40-50 years in good health and CMV-seropositive.

Only a few counts were recorded for this clone. The chain carries TRBV15 and TRBJ1-6; no reliable D call. Trimming left V 4 bases short and J 0 bases short, with 10 bases between. Germline V gene sequence: CDR1 LNHNV, CDR2 YYDKDF (reference sequence). CDR3 size: 16 residues. This CDR3 is CATSKQSDSYNSPLHF. The CDR3 DNA follows: TGTGCCACCAGCAAACAGTCGGACTCCTATAATTCACCCCTCCACTTT.

This clone has a single count. This chain connects TRBV4-1 to TRBJ1-5; TRBD1 matches 8 bases. V dropped 3 bases and J dropped 1; count of bases not matched to a gene: 8. Germline V CDR1 and CDR2: MGHRA, YSYEKL. This CDR3 contains 17 residues. In DNA, the CDR3 is TGCGCCAGCAGCCAGGGCGTCGGGACAGGCAGCAATCAGCCCCAGCATTTT. It is translated as CASSQGVGTGSNQPQHF.

This clone was seen only a few times. The chain recombines TRBV2 with TRBJ2-3; 11 positions match TRBD2. The germline V gene has CDR1 SNHLY and CDR2 FYNNEI. V was clipped by 6 bases and J by 9 bases; unmatched bases: 8. The CDR3 totals 14 residues. The CDR3 reads CASRESGTSGTQYF. DNA for the CDR3: TGTGCCAGCAGGGAATCCGGGACTAGCGGAACGCAGTATTTT.

V and J are TRBV6-5 and TRBJ1-5, with D maybe TRBD1 (5 bases). The germline V and J ends were trimmed by 6 bases and 2 bases, with 8 bases remaining between them. The CDR3 is 13 amino acids. The V gene's germline CDR1 is MNHEY and CDR2 SVGAGI. CDR3: CASRGLGNQPQHF. The CDR3, as DNA: TGTGCCAGCAGGGGACTGGGCAATCAGCCCCAGCATTTT.

This chain links TRBV21-1 with TRBJ2-2; TRBD2 reflects the table's D call only, with no check against the DNA. TRBV21-1 is a pseudogene locus. The CDR3 is 16 residues long. The CDR3 DNA reads as TGTGCCAGCAGCCCCAACGGGACTGCGAACACCGGGGAGCTGTTTTTT. This gives the protein CASSPNGTANTGELFF.

This clone was seen a few times. The chain has TRBV29-1 and TRBJ1-1; D ambiguous. CDR3 size: 13 residues. With 0 bases removed from V and 6 bases from J, the gap between germline ends came to 11 bases. Germline-derived CDR1 and CDR2 are SQVTM and ANQGSEA. The CDR3 DNA sequence: TGCAGCGTTGAAGATCACGGTCGTCCTGAAGCTTTCTTT. Its translation: CSVEDHGRPEAFF.

The rearrangement links TRBV7-9 to TRBJ2-5, with a possible D match to TRBD1 (6 bases). Trimming pared 1 base from V and 5 bases from J, leaving 11 bases between. There are 14 residues in the CDR3. Germline-derived CDR1 and CDR2 are SEHNR and FQNEAQ (reference sequence). The CDR3 spells CASSLGTERETQYF. The CDR3 coding sequence is TGTGCCAGCAGCTTAGGGACAGAACGGGAGACCCAGTACTTC.

This clone was observed a handful of times. V is TRBV27 and J is TRBJ2-3; D unclear. Per germline, CDR1 MNHEY and CDR2 SMNVEV (reference sequence). The CDR3 is 14 amino acids. V was clipped by 2 bases and J by 2 bases, with 8 bases between them. CDR3 bases: TGTGCCAGCAGTTTAGGCTCCCCCACAGATACGCAGTATTTT. Translated: CASSLGSPTDTQYF.

The chain carries TRBV29-1 and TRBJ2-5; 12 positions agree with TRBD1. V shed 8 bases, J shed 6 bases, and the junction held 10 bases outside the gene matches. Germline-derived CDR1 and CDR2 are SQVTM and ANQGSEA. The CDR3 extends over 14 amino acids. CDR3 sequence (DNA): TGCAGCTCGAGCCGGGACAGGGGGCTGAAGACCCAGTACTTC. Translating gives CSSSRDRGLKTQYF.

V is TRBV27 and J is TRBJ2-7, with D possibly TRBD2 on 7 matching bases. In germline, CDR1 is MNHEY, CDR2 SMNVEV (reference sequence). The length of the CDR3 is 15 residues. V lost 5 bases to trimming and J lost 4 bases, with 18 bases between them. Written as DNA, the CDR3 is TGTGCCAGCAGTCCGAGGGGGGGGTTGTTATACGAGCAGTACTTC. Amino acid sequence: CASSPRGGLLYEQYF.

This chain links TRBV11-3 with TRBJ2-1, with 7 nucleotides matching TRBD1. V dropped 1 base and J dropped 7; count of bases not matched to a gene: 10. This CDR3 has 16 amino acids. Germline CDR1 reads SGHNT; CDR2 reads YENEEA. In nucleotides, the CDR3 is TGTGCCAGCAGCTTAGGGCAGGGGGAGTCTACGAATGAGCAGTTCTTC. This translates into CASSLGQGESTNEQFF.

V is TRBV7-9 and J is TRBJ1-1, with D tentatively TRBD1 (6 bases). The germline CDR1 and CDR2 sequences are SEHNR and FQNEAQ (reference sequence). V was clipped by 7 bases and J by 4 bases, with 13 bases between them. The CDR3 is 13 amino acids. CDR3 sequence (DNA): TGTGCCAGCAACCCCGAAGGGGGCACTGAAGCTTTCTTT. The encoded protein is CASNPEGGTEAFF.

This chain connects TRBV25-1 to TRBJ1-3; possible D gene TRBD1, 5 bases. The CDR3 is 11 residues long. V was pared by 10 bases and J by 8 bases, with 12 bases between. CDR1 is MGHDK, CDR2 SYGVNS, per germline. DNA of the CDR3: TGTGCCATCCGGTGGGGGGACACCATATATTTT. The encoded protein is CAIRWGDTIYF. The whole variable domain, filled in from reference TRBV25-1 and TRBJ1-3, reads EADIYQTPRYLVIGTGKKITLECSQTMGHDKMYWYQQDPGMELHLIHYSYGVNSTEKGDLSSESTVSRIRTEHFPLTLESARPSHTSQYLCAIRWGDTIYFGEGSWLTVV.

CDR3 in amino acids: CASSLLGSGTGGGGGTEAFF. CDR3 coding DNA: TGTGCCAGCAGCTTACTGGGTTCGGGGACAGGGGGCGGTGGAGGCACTGAAGCTTTCTTT. The chain recombines TRBV7-6 with TRBJ1-1; 12 bases align to TRBD1. Germline V lookup: CDR1 SGHVS, CDR2 FNYEAQ. The CDR3 consists of 20 residues. The V segment lost 2 bases and the J segment 4 bases; nucleotides outside the gene matches: 17.

This chain joins TRBV7-3 and TRBJ2-1, with TRBD2 identical over 7 bases. Germline V gene data show CDR1 as SGHTA and CDR2 as FQGTGA. Trimming cost V 1 base and J 3 bases; bases outside gene matches: 6. This CDR3 contains 16 residues. CDR3 amino acids: CASSLIGRGSYNEQFF. The CDR3, as DNA: TGTGCCAGCAGCTTAATTGGGCGGGGGAGCTACAATGAGCAGTTCTTC.

The gene calls are TRBV6-5 and TRBJ1-2; tentatively, D is TRBD1 (6 bases). Germline loops: CDR1 MNHEY, CDR2 SVGAGI. With 2 bases removed from V and 8 bases from J, the gap between germline ends came to 12 bases. This CDR3 spans 13 amino acids. In nucleotides, the CDR3 is TGTGCCAGCAGTTACGTTACAGGGTTAGGCTACACCTTC. It encodes CASSYVTGLGYTF.

This chain links TRBV18 with TRBJ1-1; D perhaps matches TRBD1 (6 bases). This CDR3 comprises 16 residues. Per the germline V gene, CDR1 is KGHSH and CDR2 is LQKENI. Trimming shortened V by 5 bases and J by 8 bases, and 24 bases separated the two germline ends. The CDR3 DNA is TGTGCCAGCTCATCTTTCGCAACAGGGACGGGGGGAGAAGCTTTCTTT. Protein sequence: CASSSFATGTGGEAFF.

CDR3 residues: CASSDSLYGYTF. Here the CDR3 DNA reads TGCGCCAGCAGTGACAGTCTCTATGGCTACACCTTC. This chain links TRBV10-2 with TRBJ1-2; D gene unclear. Trimming took off 3 bases at V and 4 bases at J, with 6 bases between the two ends. In germline, CDR1 is WSHSY, CDR2 SAAADI. The CDR3 sequence is 12 residues long.

V and J are TRBV6-5 and TRBJ1-3; TRBD1 might be the D (5 bases). The CDR3 has 14 amino acids. CDR1 is MNHEY and CDR2 is SVGAGI in the germline V gene. Between the trimmed V and J ends, which lost 6 bases and 7 bases, there was a span of 16 bases. The CDR3 region has the DNA TGTGCCAGCAGCCAGGATAGGGGAAAGAACACCATATATTTT. As protein: CASSQDRGKNTIYF.

The rearrangement joins TRBV7-6 to TRBJ1-4; no clear D gene. The germline V and J ends were trimmed by 5 bases and 4 bases, with 11 bases remaining between them. The length of the CDR3 is 14 residues. The V gene's germline CDR1 is SGHVS and CDR2 FNYEAQ. CDR3 region: CASSPEQFNEKLFF. CDR3 sequence (DNA): TGTGCCAGCAGCCCCGAACAGTTTAATGAAAAACTGTTTTTT.

The rearrangement uses TRBV10-3 and TRBJ2-1; 12 nucleotides match TRBD2. The CDR3 consists of 16 residues. Germline CDR1 reads ENHRY; CDR2 reads SYGVKD. Unmatched junction bases numbered 10, after V lost 8 bases and J lost 5 bases. The chain's CDR3 is CAIRASGGASDNEQFF. CDR3 sequence (DNA): TGTGCCATCCGGGCTAGCGGGGGGGCCAGCGACAATGAGCAGTTCTTC.